These 26 T cell receptor beta chains came from one sample sequenced in a study of blood T cell repertoires in COVID-19. Sequenced by immunoSEQ multiplex PCR; TCRdb stores in-frame clones only, minus some. This table holds roughly 150,000 clones, 78% found once. The sample comprised peripheral blood. Source of these receptors: a woman older than 75 with acute or convalescent COVID-19.

The chain is built from TRBV19 and TRBJ2-7, with 10 nucleotides matching TRBD2. Trimming took 5 bases from V and 4 from J; bases not matched to a gene: 11. Germline CDR1 LNHDA, CDR2 SQIVND (reference sequence). This CDR3 has 16 residues. The DNA for the CDR3 is TGTGCCAGTAGTCTCGACGGACTAGCGGACCCGTACGAGCAGTACTTC. It encodes CASSLDGLADPYEQYF.

J is TRBJ1-4 and V is TRBV27; no reliable D call. The CDR3 has 15 amino acids. The germline V and J ends were trimmed by 5 bases and 7 bases, with 17 bases remaining between them. Per the germline V gene, CDR1 is MNHEY and CDR2 is SMNVEV (reference sequence). DNA for the CDR3: TGTGCCAGCAGTCCCGGGGTCGAGAGAGGTGAAAAACTGTTTTTT. This gives the protein CASSPGVERGEKLFF. Variable domain in full (rest from reference TRBV27 and TRBJ1-4): EAQVTQNPRYLITVTGKKLTVTCSQNMNHEYMSWYRQDPGLGLRQIYYSMNVEVTDKGDVPEGYKVSRKEKRNFPLILESPSPNQTSLYFCASSPGVERGEKLFFGSGTQLSVL.

The genes are TRBV27 and TRBJ1-1, with 7 nucleotides matching TRBD1. The CDR3 spans 15 residues. V shed 9 bases, J shed 3 bases, and the junction held 13 bases outside the gene matches. CDR1 is MNHEY and CDR2 is SMNVEV in the germline V gene (reference sequence). CDR3 DNA: TGTGCCAGTAAACTAGGGGGGACAGTCGACACTGAAGCTTTCTTT. This translates into CASKLGGTVDTEAFF.

This chain joins TRBV20-1 and TRBJ2-3; D not resolved. Germline V gene data show CDR1 as DFQATT and CDR2 as SNEGSKA (reference sequence). V lost 5 bases to trimming and J lost 8 bases, with 11 bases between them. The CDR3 spans 11 residues. The CDR3 nucleotides read TGCAGTGCTTACTTGCCTCCTACGCAGTATTTT. Translated: CSAYLPPTQYF.

V is TRBV11-2 and J is TRBJ1-1; 8 nucleotides line up with TRBD1. Germline CDR1 and CDR2: SGHAT and FQNNGV. The trim removed 3 bases at V and 6 bases at J, leaving 6 bases unmatched. The CDR3 spans 14 residues. CDR3 DNA sequence: TGTGCCAGCAGCTTCAGAGCAGGGGGCGCTGAAGCTTTCTTT. Its protein product is CASSFRAGGAEAFF.

The V gene is TRBV7-2, the J gene TRBJ2-7; a weak D match, TRBD2 (5 bases). CDR1 is SGHTA, CDR2 FQGNSA, per germline. The CDR3 consists of 14 residues. The germline V and J ends were trimmed by 5 bases and 0 bases, with 11 bases remaining between them. CDR3 DNA sequence: TGTGCCAGCAGCCAACAAGGGAGCTCCTACGAGCAGTACTTC. Translating gives CASSQQGSSYEQYF.

The chain links TRBV18 to TRBJ2-2; D gene ambiguous. This CDR3 is 12 amino acids long. V was clipped by 3 bases and J by 6 bases, with 5 bases between them. Germline-derived CDR1 and CDR2 are KGHSH and LQKENI. The CDR3 loop is CASSPIPGELFF. CDR3 bases: TGTGCCAGCTCACCCATCCCCGGGGAGCTGTTTTTT.

The J gene is TRBJ1-1, the V gene TRBV6-5; a weak D match, TRBD1 (6 bases). CDR3 length: 16 residues. CDR1 is MNHEY and CDR2 is SVGAGI in the germline V gene. Trimming took 4 bases from V and 2 from J, leaving 17 bases between them. CDR3 loop: CASSSRGGVRNTEAFF. CDR3 DNA: TGTGCCAGCAGTTCAAGGGGGGGTGTAAGAAACACTGAAGCTTTCTTT.

The V and J genes are TRBV29-1 and TRBJ1-1; D uncertain. Germline CDR1 and CDR2: SQVTM and ANQGSEA. There are 14 residues in the CDR3. V lost 3 bases and J 0 bases, leaving 11 bases between the germline ends. The chain's CDR3 is CSVEGNSMNTEAFF. The CDR3 region has the DNA TGCAGCGTTGAGGGCAACTCCATGAACACTGAAGCTTTCTTT.

The chain employs TRBV28 and TRBJ1-5; D may be TRBD1 (6 bases). The germline CDR1 and CDR2 sequences are MDHEN and SYDVKM. The CDR3 sequence is 16 residues long. Trimming took 2 bases from V and 4 from J, leaving 15 bases between them. The CDR3 region is CASSLGGASRNQPQHF. Written as DNA, the CDR3 is TGTGCCAGCAGTTTAGGGGGGGCTTCAAGGAATCAGCCCCAGCATTTT.

V is TRBV19 and J is TRBJ1-2, with D possibly matching TRBD1 (5 bases). CDR1 LNHDA and CDR2 SQIVND come from the germline V gene (reference sequence). With 4 bases removed from V and 4 bases from J, the gap between germline ends came to 22 bases. This CDR3 is 17 amino acids long. The DNA of the CDR3 is TGTGCCAGTAGTACCGGGGCCGGGGGGGGAGTCCTCTATGGCTACACCTTC. Amino acids: CASSTGAGGGVLYGYTF.

The chain employs TRBV2 and TRBJ1-5, with D unresolved. This CDR3 comprises 14 residues. The V gene lost 1 base and the J gene lost 7 bases, with 11 bases spanning the gap. Germline V lookup: CDR1 SNHLY, CDR2 FYNNEI. For the CDR3, the DNA is TGTGCCAGCAGTGAAGAGGGAGGGCAGCAGCCCCAGCATTTT. It is translated as CASSEEGGQQPQHF.

Concerning this clone itself: Within the sample, other DNA sequences also encode this same CDR3. The chain employs TRBV18 and TRBJ1-3; no clear D gene. The CDR3 is made up of 15 amino acids. Trimming stripped 2 bases from V and 3 bases from J, with 11 bases between. Germline V lookup: CDR1 KGHSH, CDR2 LQKENI. Here the CDR3 DNA reads TGTGCCAGCTCACCAAGACAAGGGAGTGGAAACACCATATATTTT. It is translated as CASSPRQGSGNTIYF.

The chain carries TRBV27 and TRBJ1-1; 7 bases map to TRBD1. Germline CDR1 is MNHEY and CDR2 is SMNVEV (reference sequence). This CDR3 contains 14 residues. After removal of 5 bases from V and 0 bases from J, the junction contained 3 bases not matched to a gene. CDR3 sequence reads: CASSRQGMNTEAFF. The CDR3 coding sequence is TGTGCCAGCAGTCGACAGGGTATGAACACTGAAGCTTTCTTT.

The chain links TRBV19 to TRBJ1-5; 8 bases are a match to TRBD1. CDR1 LNHDA and CDR2 SQIVND come from the germline V gene (reference sequence). The CDR3 sequence is 16 residues long. The junction had 10 bases not matched to a gene; V was cut back by 5 bases and J by 4 bases. Written as DNA, the CDR3 is TGTGCCAGTAGTTCCCTGACAGGGGTTTTGAATCAGCCCCAGCATTTT. This gives the protein CASSSLTGVLNQPQHF.

The CDR3 sequence is CASSELRRQGHEQYF. DNA of the CDR3: TGTGCCAGCAGTGAACTAAGAAGACAGGGCCACGAGCAGTACTTC. The rearrangement joins TRBV6-1 to TRBJ2-7, with 7 positions matching TRBD1. This CDR3 contains 15 residues. The germline CDR1 and CDR2 sequences are MNHNS and SASEGT. After removal of 2 bases from V and 5 bases from J, the junction contained 9 bases not matched to a gene.

The chain recombines TRBV6-5 with TRBJ1-1; D is unresolved. Germline CDR1 and CDR2: MNHEY and SVGAGI. The germline V and J ends were trimmed by 2 bases and 1 base, with 8 bases remaining between them. CDR3 length: 14 residues. The CDR3 reads CASSYATPNTEAFF. The CDR3 bases are TGTGCCAGCAGTTACGCTACTCCGAACACTGAAGCTTTCTTT.

The gene calls are TRBV28 and TRBJ2-2; 12 positions match TRBD2. Germline assignment: CDR1 MDHEN and CDR2 SYDVKM. Trimming at V came to 2 bases and at J to 4 bases, leaving 5 bases not matched to a gene. CDR3 length: 17 amino acids. CDR3 bases: TGTGCCAGCAGTTTAAGCGTGGGACTAGCGGGCACCGGGGAGCTGTTTTTT. Its protein is CASSLSVGLAGTGELFF.

This clone was seen a handful of times. The chain has TRBV11-2 and TRBJ1-1, with 7 bases matching TRBD1. Trimming removed 4 bases from V and 4 bases from J; junction bases left unmatched: 9. This CDR3 comprises 15 residues. CDR1 SGHAT and CDR2 FQNNGV come from the germline V gene. CDR3 in amino acids: CASSSDPGGGTEAFF. The CDR3 DNA sequence: TGTGCCAGCAGCTCGGACCCAGGGGGTGGCACTGAAGCTTTCTTT.

The chain recombines TRBV30 with TRBJ1-5, with D maybe TRBD1 (6 bases). The CDR3 has 14 amino acids. Per the germline V gene, CDR1 is GTSNPN and CDR2 is SVGIG (reference sequence). V was pared by 0 bases and J by 6 bases, with 12 bases between. CDR3 sequence (DNA): TGTGCCTGGAGTGTATCAGGGGCAAGTCAGCCCCAGCATTTT. Translation: CAWSVSGASQPQHF.

The chain combines TRBV7-2 with TRBJ2-1, with 8 nucleotides matching TRBD2. After removal of 11 bases from V and 3 bases from J, the junction contained 9 bases not matched to a gene. This CDR3 has 14 residues. Germline loops: CDR1 SGHTA, CDR2 FQGNSA. CDR3 DNA sequence: TGTGCCGGAGCCGGGAGGGCCCACTACAATGAGCAGTTCTTC. Translation gives CAGAGRAHYNEQFF.

The chain employs TRBV6-6 and TRBJ1-2; tentatively, D is TRBD1 (6 bases). Trimming cost V 6 bases and J 4 bases, with 18 bases left between them. In germline, CDR1 is MNHNY, CDR2 SVGAGI (reference sequence). The CDR3 is made up of 15 amino acids. The CDR3: CASSRVVGTSYGYTF. Here the CDR3 DNA reads TGTGCCAGCAGCCGCGTCGTGGGGACATCCTATGGCTACACCTTC.

A note on this clone: This same CDR3 is encoded by further DNA sequences in the sample. This chain links TRBV7-9 with TRBJ2-3; 12 bases map to TRBD2. The germline V gene encodes CDR1 SEHNR and CDR2 FQNEAQ (reference sequence). CDR3 length: 15 amino acids. V dropped 5 bases and J dropped 3; count of bases not matched to a gene: 3. Here the CDR3 reads CASSPGTSGTDTQYF. The CDR3 DNA is TGTGCCAGCAGCCCCGGGACTAGCGGGACAGATACGCAGTATTTT.

This clone came up a few times. The chain carries TRBV2 and TRBJ1-5, with no clear D. The CDR3 is 14 residues long. V lost 4 bases and J 5 bases, leaving 12 bases between the germline ends. Germline-derived CDR1 and CDR2 are SNHLY and FYNNEI. CDR3 DNA sequence: TGTGCCAGCAGTGTTGCGGGAAGTGATCAGCCCCAGCATTTT. Translated, it gives CASSVAGSDQPQHF.

This chain links TRBV18 with TRBJ1-1; maybe TRBD1 (6 bases). This CDR3 contains 14 residues. V dropped 4 bases and J dropped 6 bases, with 15 bases sitting between them. Germline lookup yields CDR1 KGHSH and CDR2 LQKENI. The CDR3 here is CASSLAQGTPEAFF. Written as DNA, the CDR3 is TGTGCCAGCTCACTCGCTCAGGGGACCCCTGAAGCTTTCTTT.

This rearrangement joins TRBV4-1 to TRBJ1-6; 9 nucleotides agree with TRBD1. The CDR3 has 17 amino acids. Per the germline V gene, CDR1 is MGHRA and CDR2 is YSYEKL. With V trimmed by 4 bases and J by 3 bases, 7 bases remained unmatched. The CDR3 is CASSLGQGSDYNSPLHF. Here the CDR3 DNA reads TGCGCCAGCAGCCTCGGACAGGGGTCCGACTATAATTCACCCCTCCACTTT.